This is a list of T cell receptor beta chains from one sample in a study of cytomegalovirus exposure and HLA in healthy donors. The method was immunoSEQ multiplex PCR; TCRdb's version includes in-frame clones alone and lacks a portion of them. Here the sample spans about 120,000 clones, 70% to 90% being singletons. The specimen was PBMCs. The receptors were sampled from a man between 18 and 35 years old in good health and CMV-seropositive. Each CDR3 is given with its conserved first and last residue.

V	J	CDR3
TRBV14	TRBJ2-1	CASSQTETLQFF
TRBV6-5	TRBJ2-1	CASSYGTSGANEQFF
TRBV6-6	TRBJ1-2	CASTKGAVRGDYGYTF
TRBV5-6	TRBJ2-1	CASSLGQDYNEQFF
TRBV6-5	TRBJ2-3	CASGSTGVWTDTQYF
TRBV7-2	TRBJ1-1	CASSSGQGYMNTEAFF
TRBV5-3	TRBJ2-2	CARSTQWGQGRRGGPATGELFF
TRBV27	TRBJ1-1	CASSPVSTGSTEAFF
TRBV6-5	TRBJ1-1	CASIRTGRAFF
TRBV7-2	TRBJ1-3	CASSLVLLSGNTIYF
TRBV10-3	TRBJ2-7	CAISESGTGPSYEQYF
TRBV11-2	TRBJ2-4	CASSPRTGGLAKNIQYF
TRBV10-2	TRBJ1-5	CASRDDRPAQPQHF
TRBV9	TRBJ1-2	CASSHSPGNVNYGYTF
TRBV5-6	TRBJ2-3	CASSPTGTDTQYF
TRBV10-3	TRBJ2-7	CAIRGASGKGEQYF
TRBV7-8	TRBJ1-1	CASATGDTEAFF
TRBV29-1	TRBJ2-1	CSESSSSSYNEQFF
TRBV11-3	TRBJ2-4	CASSLDGGGGIQYF
TRBV13	TRBJ1-6	CASSVSGGHVNSPLHF
TRBV6-1	TRBJ2-3	CASSESDGGTDTQYF
TRBV7-3	TRBJ2-3	CASSTPSGEQYF
TRBV27	TRBJ1-2	CASSPGGQSYGYTF
TRBV5-1	TRBJ1-5	CASSPDSYSNQPQHF
TRBV4-1	TRBJ2-1	CASSQAPGQVEQFF
TRBV5-1	TRBJ2-5	CASSLLSVNQETQYF
TRBV5-4	TRBJ2-7	CASSLNGSPYEQYF
TRBV29-1	TRBJ1-2	CSSLQVSNYGYTF
TRBV4-1	TRBJ2-2	CASSPAGGTNTGELFF
TRBV6-1	TRBJ1-5	CASSESTYSNQPQHF
TRBV10-3	TRBJ1-1	CAISQGSPEAFF
TRBV13	TRBJ2-1	CASSSDRGNEQFF
TRBV6-5	TRBJ2-7	CASSRTTGRGSEQYF
TRBV6-1	TRBJ2-3	CASSESRGTGLDTQYF
TRBV4-1	TRBJ1-5	CASSRGLARDQPQHF
TRBV4-1	TRBJ1-1	CASSQVALNTEAFF
TRBV5-4	TRBJ2-3	CASSLGGGYTQYF
TRBV6-1	TRBJ1-2	CASNRDPDGYTF
TRBV28	TRBJ1-2	CASSFQDRGIYGYTF
TRBV9	TRBJ2-7	CASSVGSGVTYEQYF
TRBV15	TRBJ1-2	CATSRDEEGRYGYTF
TRBV19	TRBJ2-7	CASSIDYTEQYF
TRBV19	TRBJ1-2	CASSRQPLYGYTF
TRBV2	TRBJ2-7	CASSGTAFVQQYF
TRBV5-3	TRBJ2-1	CARSLRASGGPSSYNEQFF
TRBV6-5	TRBJ1-2	CASSYGSGGAGGYTF
TRBV28	TRBJ2-2	CASSPGQRRTGELFF
TRBV9	TRBJ1-2	CASSEGLRGDYGYTF
TRBV5-4	TRBJ1-2	CASSLPGQGAMYGYTF
TRBV4-2	TRBJ1-2	CASSQDLWGGGPIYGYTF
TRBV2	TRBJ2-2	CASSGLRGTGELFF
TRBV27	TRBJ2-5	CASSLYSGGPSETQYF
TRBV5-6	TRBJ2-5	CASSLGRGYETQYF
TRBV19	TRBJ1-5	CASSPGDLVGPQHF
TRBV27	TRBJ1-6	CASSFQGDSPLHF
TRBV2	TRBJ1-5	CASRGGPGKSNQPQHF
TRBV28	TRBJ2-3	CASRGADRDTQYF
TRBV6-1	TRBJ1-1	CASSEMGGPTEAFF
TRBV10-3	TRBJ2-1	CATLAGAYNEQFF
TRBV4-1	TRBJ2-7	CASSFDRGNYEQYF